This note documents a single T cell receptor (beta chain) sequence. As originally analysed: Counts of nucleated cells, estimated from reference gene primer amplification, were obtained. Clones were read by immunoSEQ multiplex PCR, and TCRdb kept only the in-frame ones, dropping some. V and J calls and clone size are those listed in that table; D and trimming were worked out from the DNA. The table records approximately 40,000 clones, 90% to 95% of them present only once. The data stem from a study of blood T cell repertoires in COVID-19. As for the study in general: The origin of the acute and convalescent COVID-19 samples was the United States, Italy and Spain. In each case, the material was cDNA or gDNA derived from T cells, B-cell-depleted T cells, or PBMCs.

This TCR was recovered from a human donor in a cohort sampled during active COVID-19. Material: peripheral blood.

CDR3 DNA: TGTGCCAGCAGCCAACAGGGGGCGGTCGGCTACACCTTC. This sequence encodes CASSQQGAVGYTF. This chain connects TRBV3-1 (or the pseudogene TRBV3-2) to TRBJ1-2, with 8 bases aligning to TRBD1. CDR3 size: 13 residues. Germline loops: CDR1 LGHDT, CDR2 YNNKEL (reference sequence). V lost 2 bases to trimming and J lost 8 bases; unmatched junction nucleotides: 4.